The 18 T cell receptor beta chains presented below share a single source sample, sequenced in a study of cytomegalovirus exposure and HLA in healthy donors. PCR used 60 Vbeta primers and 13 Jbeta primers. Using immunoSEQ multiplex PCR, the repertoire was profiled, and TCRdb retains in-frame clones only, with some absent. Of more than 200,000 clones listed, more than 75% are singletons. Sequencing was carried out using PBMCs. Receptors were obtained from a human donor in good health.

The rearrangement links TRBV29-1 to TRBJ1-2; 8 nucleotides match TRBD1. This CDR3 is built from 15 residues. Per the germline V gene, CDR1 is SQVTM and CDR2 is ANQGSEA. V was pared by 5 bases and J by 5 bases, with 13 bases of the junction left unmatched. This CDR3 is CSVHSGTGMTYGYTF. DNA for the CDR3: TGCAGCGTTCACTCCGGGACAGGAATGACTTATGGCTACACCTTC.

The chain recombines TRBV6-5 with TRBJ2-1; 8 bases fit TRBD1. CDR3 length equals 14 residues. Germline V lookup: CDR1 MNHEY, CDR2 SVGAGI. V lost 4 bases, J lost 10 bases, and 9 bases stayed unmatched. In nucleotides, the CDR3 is TGTGCCAGCAGTTCAGGGTTCCGACAGGGGGAGCAGTTCTTC. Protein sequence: CASSSGFRQGEQFF.

CDR3 in amino acids: CASSPHPGLNEQFF. The CDR3 bases are TGTGCCAGCAGCCCCCACCCCGGGTTGAATGAGCAGTTCTTC. The genes are TRBV11-2 and TRBJ2-1; D is uncertain. Germline values: CDR1 SGHAT, CDR2 FQNNGV. V gave up 5 bases and J gave up 7 bases, with 15 bases separating them. The CDR3 has 14 amino acids.

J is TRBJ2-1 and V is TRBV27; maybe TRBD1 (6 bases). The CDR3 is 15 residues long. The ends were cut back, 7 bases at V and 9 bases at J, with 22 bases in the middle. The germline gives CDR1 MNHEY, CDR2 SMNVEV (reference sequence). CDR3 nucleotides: TGTGCCAGCATGAATCGACTGGGGGCTACGGGTGAGCAGTTCTTC. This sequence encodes CASMNRLGATGEQFF.

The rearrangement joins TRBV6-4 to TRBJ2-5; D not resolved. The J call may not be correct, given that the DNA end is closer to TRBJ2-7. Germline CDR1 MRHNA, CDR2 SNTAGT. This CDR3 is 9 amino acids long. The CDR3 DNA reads TGTGCCAGTCTCAACGAGCAGTACTTC. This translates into CASLNEQYF.

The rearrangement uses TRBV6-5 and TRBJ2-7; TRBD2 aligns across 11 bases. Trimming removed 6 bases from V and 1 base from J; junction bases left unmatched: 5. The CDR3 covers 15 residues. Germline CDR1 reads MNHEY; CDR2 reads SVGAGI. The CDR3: CASSSGTSGSYEQYF. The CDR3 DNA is TGTGCCAGCAGCTCCGGGACTAGCGGTTCCTACGAGCAGTACTTC.

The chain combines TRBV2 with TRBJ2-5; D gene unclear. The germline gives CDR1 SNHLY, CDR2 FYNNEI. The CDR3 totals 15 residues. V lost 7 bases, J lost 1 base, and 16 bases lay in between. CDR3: CASTTNSVRQETQYF. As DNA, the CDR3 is TGTGCCAGCACTACCAACAGTGTACGCCAAGAGACCCAGTACTTC.

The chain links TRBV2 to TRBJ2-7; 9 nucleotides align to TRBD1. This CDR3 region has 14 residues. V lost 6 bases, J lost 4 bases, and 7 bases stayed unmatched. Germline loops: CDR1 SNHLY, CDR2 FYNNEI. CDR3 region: CASRTGGARYEQYF. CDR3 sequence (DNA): TGTGCCAGCAGAACAGGGGGCGCCAGGTACGAGCAGTACTTC.

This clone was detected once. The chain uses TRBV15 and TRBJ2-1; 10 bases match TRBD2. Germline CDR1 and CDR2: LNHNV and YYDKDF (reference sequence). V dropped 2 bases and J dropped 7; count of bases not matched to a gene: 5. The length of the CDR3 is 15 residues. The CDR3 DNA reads TGTGCCACCAGCAGACCGCTAGCGGGAGTTAATGAGCAGTTCTTC. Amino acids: CATSRPLAGVNEQFF.

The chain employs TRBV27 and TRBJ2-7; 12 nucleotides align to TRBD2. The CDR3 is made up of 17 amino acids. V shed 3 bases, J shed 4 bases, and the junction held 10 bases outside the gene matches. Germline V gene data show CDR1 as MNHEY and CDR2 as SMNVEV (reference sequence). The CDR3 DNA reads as TGTGCCAGCAGTTTGGCTAGCGGGAGGGCCCTCCGGTACGAGCAGTACTTC. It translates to CASSLASGRALRYEQYF.

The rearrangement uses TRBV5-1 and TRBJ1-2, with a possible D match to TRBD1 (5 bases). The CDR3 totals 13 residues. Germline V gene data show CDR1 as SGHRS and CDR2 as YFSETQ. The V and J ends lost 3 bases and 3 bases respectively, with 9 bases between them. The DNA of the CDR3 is TGCGCCAGCAGCTCCAGGGTGGACTATGGCTACACCTTC. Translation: CASSSRVDYGYTF. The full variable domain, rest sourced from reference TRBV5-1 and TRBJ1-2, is KAGVTQTPRYLIKTRGQQVTLSCSPISGHRSVSWYQQTPGQGLQFLFEYFSETQRNKGNFPGRFSGRQFSNSRSEMNVSTLELGDSALYLCASSSRVDYGYTFGSGTRLTVV.

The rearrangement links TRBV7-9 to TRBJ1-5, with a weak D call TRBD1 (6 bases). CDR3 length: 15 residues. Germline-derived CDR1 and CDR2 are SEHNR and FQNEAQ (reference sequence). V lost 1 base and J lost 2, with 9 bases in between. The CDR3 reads CASSLGSGGNQPQHF. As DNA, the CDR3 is TGTGCCAGCAGCTTAGGGTCAGGGGGCAATCAGCCCCAGCATTTT. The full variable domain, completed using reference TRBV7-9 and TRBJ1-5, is DTGVSQNPRHKITKRGQNVTFRCDPISEHNRLYWYRQTLGQGPEFLTYFQNEAQLEKSRLLSDRFSAERPKGSFSTLEIQRTEQGDSAMYLCASSLGSGGNQPQHFGDGTRLSIL.

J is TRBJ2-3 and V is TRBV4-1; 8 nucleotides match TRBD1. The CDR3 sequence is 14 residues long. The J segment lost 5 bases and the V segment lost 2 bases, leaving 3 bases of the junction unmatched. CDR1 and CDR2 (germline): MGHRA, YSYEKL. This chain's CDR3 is CASSQTGTGDTQYF. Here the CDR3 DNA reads TGCGCCAGCAGCCAAACCGGGACAGGAGATACGCAGTATTTT.

Here the CDR3 reads CASSEFGAQETQYF. The DNA for the CDR3 is TGTGCCAGCAGTGAATTTGGGGCCCAAGAGACCCAGTACTTC. V is TRBV25-1 and J is TRBJ2-5, with a tentative D call TRBD1 (5 bases). This CDR3 has 14 amino acids. V lost 1 base and J 1 base, leaving 7 bases between the germline ends. Germline V gives CDR1 MGHDK, CDR2 SYGVNS.

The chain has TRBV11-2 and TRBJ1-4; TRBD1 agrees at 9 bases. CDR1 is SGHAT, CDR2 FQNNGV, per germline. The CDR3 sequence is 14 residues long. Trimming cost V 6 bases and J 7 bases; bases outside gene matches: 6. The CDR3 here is CASRIQGAGEKLFF. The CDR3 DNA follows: TGTGCCAGCAGAATACAGGGGGCAGGTGAAAAACTGTTTTTT.

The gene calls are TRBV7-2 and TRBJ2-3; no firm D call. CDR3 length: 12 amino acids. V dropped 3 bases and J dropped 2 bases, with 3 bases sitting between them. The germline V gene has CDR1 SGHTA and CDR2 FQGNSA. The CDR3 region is CASSFFTDTQYF. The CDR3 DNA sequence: TGTGCCAGCAGCTTCTTCACAGATACGCAGTATTTT.

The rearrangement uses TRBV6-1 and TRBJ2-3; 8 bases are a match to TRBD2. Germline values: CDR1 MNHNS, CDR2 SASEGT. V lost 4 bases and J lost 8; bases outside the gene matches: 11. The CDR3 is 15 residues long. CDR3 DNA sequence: TGTGCCAGCAGTGCGGGAGCGGGAGTTATAGTTACGCAGTATTTT. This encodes CASSAGAGVIVTQYF.

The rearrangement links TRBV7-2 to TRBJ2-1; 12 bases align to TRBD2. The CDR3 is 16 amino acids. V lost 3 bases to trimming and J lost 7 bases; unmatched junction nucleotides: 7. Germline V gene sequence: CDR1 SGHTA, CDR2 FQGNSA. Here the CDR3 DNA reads TGTGCCAGCAGCTTCCGCCGACTAGCGGGAGCAAATGAGCAGTTCTTC. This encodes CASSFRRLAGANEQFF. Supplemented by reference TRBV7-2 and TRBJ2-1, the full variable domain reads GAGVSQSPSNKVTEKGKDVELRCDPISGHTALYWYRQSLGQGLEFLIYFQGNSAPDKSGLPSDRFSAERTGGSVSTLTIQRTQQEDSAVYLCASSFRRLAGANEQFFGPGTRLTVL.